This is a list of T cell receptor beta chains from one sample in a study of Ad26.COV2.S vaccination and SARS-CoV-2 variants. Here immunoSEQ multiplex PCR was the method, and the copy in TCRdb shows in-frame clones only, minus some. The sample contains about 680,000 clones, roughly 90% of which appear only once. The sample was peripheral blood, taken in a trial of Ad26.COV2.S vaccine versus placebo. The receptor source for this set is a person between 18 and 59 years old who received the Ad26.COV2.S COVID-19 vaccine or a placebo. Both conserved end residues are part of each CDR3. Each record gives: V gene, D gene, J gene, clone size, CDR3 protein, CDR3 DNA. The D gene is left open where the match is weak. Size tells how often a clone was seen (once, few, many) or the class of an expanded clone, and some rows leave it out.

v_call: TRBV5-1
d_call: .
j_call: TRBJ1-3
clone_size: once
cdr3_aa: CASTQDGTSGNTIYF
cdr3_nt: TGCGCCAGTACTCAAGACGGGACCTCTGGAAACACCATATATTTT

v_call: TRBV4-1
d_call: TRBD2
j_call: TRBJ2-1
clone_size: .
cdr3_aa: CASSQGSILPFAGDEQFF
cdr3_nt: TGCGCCAGCAGCCAAGGGTCTATACTACCTTTTGCGGGAGATGAGCAGTTCTTC

v_call: TRBV10-3
d_call: .
j_call: TRBJ1-3
clone_size: once
cdr3_aa: CAINVGNTIYF
cdr3_nt: TGTGCCATCAATGTCGGAAACACCATATATTTT

v_call: TRBV11-2
d_call: TRBD1
j_call: TRBJ1-2
clone_size: few
cdr3_aa: CASSRPSTQTGSYGYTF
cdr3_nt: TGTGCCAGCAGCCGCCCCTCGACTCAGACAGGGAGCTATGGCTACACCTTC

v_call: TRBV6-6
d_call: TRBD1
j_call: TRBJ2-2
clone_size: .
cdr3_aa: CASSYRRGSAGELFF
cdr3_nt: TGTGCCAGCAGTTACCGCAGGGGGAGCGCCGGGGAGCTGTTTTTT

v_call: TRBV14
d_call: TRBD2
j_call: TRBJ2-5
clone_size: .
cdr3_aa: CASSQSPLGLAPYF
cdr3_nt: TGTGCCAGCAGCCAATCCCCCTTAGGACTAGCGCCTTACTTC

v_call: TRBV24-1
d_call: .
j_call: TRBJ2-5
clone_size: .
cdr3_aa: CATSEGGGETQYF
cdr3_nt: TGTGCCACCAGTGAAGGAGGGGGAGAGACCCAGTACTTC

v_call: TRBV5-1
d_call: TRBD2
j_call: TRBJ2-1
clone_size: few
cdr3_aa: CASSLILREGRNEQFF
cdr3_nt: TGCGCCAGCAGCTTGATCTTGCGGGAGGGCCGTAATGAGCAGTTCTTC

v_call: TRBV2
d_call: .
j_call: TRBJ2-7
clone_size: .
cdr3_aa: CASVRGDKYEQYF
cdr3_nt: TGTGCCAGCGTAAGAGGGGACAAATACGAGCAGTACTTC

v_call: TRBV18
d_call: .
j_call: TRBJ1-4
clone_size: .
cdr3_aa: CASSLQDGGEKLFF
cdr3_nt: TGTGCCAGCTCACTACAGGACGGGGGTGAAAAACTGTTTTTT

v_call: TRBV29-1
d_call: .
j_call: TRBJ2-1
clone_size: .
cdr3_aa: CSVEETTDNEQFF
cdr3_nt: TGCAGCGTTGAAGAGACTACGGACAATGAGCAGTTCTTC

v_call: TRBV18
d_call: .
j_call: TRBJ2-1
clone_size: .
cdr3_aa: CASSPPAGRVEQFF
cdr3_nt: TGTGCCAGCTCACCACCGGCGGGACGGGTTGAGCAGTTCTTC

v_call: TRBV19
d_call: .
j_call: TRBJ1-4
clone_size: few
cdr3_aa: CASTVTGRGEKLFF
cdr3_nt: TGTGCCAGTACCGTAACAGGGAGAGGTGAAAAACTGTTTTTT

v_call: TRBV7-6
d_call: TRBD1
j_call: TRBJ1-5
clone_size: .
cdr3_aa: CASGQGPAQPQHF
cdr3_nt: TGTGCCAGCGGACAGGGACCAGCTCAGCCCCAGCATTTT

v_call: TRBV25-1
d_call: TRBD1
j_call: TRBJ2-5
clone_size: .
cdr3_aa: CASSKRQGGGETQYF
cdr3_nt: TGTGCCAGCAGTAAACGACAGGGGGGTGGAGAGACCCAGTACTTC

v_call: TRBV27
d_call: TRBD1
j_call: TRBJ2-7
clone_size: .
cdr3_aa: CASSTGQGERAYEQYF
cdr3_nt: TGTGCCAGCAGTACGGGACAGGGCGAGAGGGCCTACGAGCAGTACTTC

v_call: TRBV5-1
d_call: .
j_call: TRBJ2-1
clone_size: .
cdr3_aa: CASSAGWSSYNEQFF
cdr3_nt: TGCGCCAGCAGCGCCGGATGGAGCTCCTACAATGAGCAGTTCTTC

v_call: TRBV29-1
d_call: .
j_call: TRBJ1-1
clone_size: .
cdr3_aa: CSVVRLLNTEAFF
cdr3_nt: TGCAGCGTTGTACGGTTGTTGAACACTGAAGCTTTCTTT

v_call: TRBV11-2
d_call: .
j_call: TRBJ2-7
clone_size: .
cdr3_aa: CASSFLRETSYEQYF
cdr3_nt: TGTGCCAGCAGCTTTTTGAGGGAAACCTCCTACGAGCAGTACTTC

v_call: TRBV27
d_call: TRBD1
j_call: TRBJ2-7
clone_size: .
cdr3_aa: CASSLGGTGGAYEQYF
cdr3_nt: TGTGCCAGCAGTTTGGGCGGGACAGGGGGCGCCTACGAGCAGTACTTC

v_call: TRBV3-1/TRBV3-2
d_call: .
j_call: TRBJ1-2
clone_size: few
cdr3_aa: CASRSSGGDGYTF
cdr3_nt: TGTGCCAGCAGATCATCGGGAGGTGATGGCTACACCTTC

v_call: TRBV10-3
d_call: .
j_call: TRBJ2-5
clone_size: .
cdr3_aa: CAIREGGVQETQYF
cdr3_nt: TGTGCCATCAGAGAGGGGGGCGTCCAAGAGACCCAGTACTTC

v_call: TRBV9
d_call: .
j_call: TRBJ1-3
clone_size: many
cdr3_aa: CASSVGGPGANGNTIYF
cdr3_nt: TGTGCCAGCAGCGTAGGGGGCCCGGGGGCCAATGGAAACACCATATATTTT

v_call: TRBV10-3
d_call: TRBD2
j_call: TRBJ2-7
clone_size: once
cdr3_aa: CAISERLAELYEQYF
cdr3_nt: TGTGCCATCAGTGAGAGACTAGCGGAACTCTACGAGCAGTACTTC

v_call: TRBV13
d_call: .
j_call: TRBJ1-4
clone_size: .
cdr3_aa: CASSLGLVQGELFF
cdr3_nt: TGTGCCAGCAGCTTAGGCCTAGTACAGGGAGAACTGTTTTTT

v_call: TRBV6-5
d_call: TRBD1
j_call: TRBJ1-3
clone_size: .
cdr3_aa: CASSYGTGGFGNTIYF
cdr3_nt: TGTGCCAGCAGTTACGGGACAGGGGGCTTTGGAAACACCATATATTTT

v_call: TRBV30
d_call: TRBD1
j_call: TRBJ2-5
clone_size: once
cdr3_aa: CAWSAWTGDQETQYF
cdr3_nt: TGTGCCTGGAGTGCCTGGACAGGCGACCAAGAGACCCAGTACTTC

v_call: TRBV5-1
d_call: .
j_call: TRBJ2-7
clone_size: .
cdr3_aa: CASSGRSSGTANGFSYEQYF
cdr3_nt: TGCGCCAGCAGCGGAAGATCCAGTGGGACCGCCAACGGGTTCTCCTACGAGCAGTACTTC

v_call: TRBV5-4
d_call: .
j_call: TRBJ1-6
clone_size: .
cdr3_aa: CASSLAGGRNSPLHF
cdr3_nt: TGTGCCAGCAGCTTGGCGGGGGGTCGGAATTCACCCCTCCACTTT

v_call: TRBV7-9
d_call: TRBD1
j_call: TRBJ1-2
clone_size: .
cdr3_aa: CASSLVRTGNNYGYTF
cdr3_nt: TGTGCCAGCAGCTTAGTTCGGACAGGGAATAACTATGGCTACACCTTC

v_call: TRBV7-2
d_call: .
j_call: TRBJ2-2
clone_size: .
cdr3_aa: CASSARTPGVGTGELFF
cdr3_nt: TGTGCCAGCAGCGCCCGAACCCCCGGGGTTGGTACCGGGGAGCTGTTTTTT

v_call: TRBV5-4
d_call: TRBD2
j_call: TRBJ2-7
clone_size: .
cdr3_aa: CASSLPASGSYEQYF
cdr3_nt: TGTGCCAGCAGCTTGCCGGCTAGCGGGAGTTACGAGCAGTACTTC

v_call: TRBV14
d_call: .
j_call: TRBJ2-5
clone_size: .
cdr3_aa: CASSQTGTETQYF
cdr3_nt: TGTGCCAGCAGCCAAACAGGGACAGAGACCCAGTACTTC

v_call: TRBV27
d_call: .
j_call: TRBJ2-7
clone_size: once
cdr3_aa: CASSPRTFPYEQYF
cdr3_nt: TGTGCCAGCAGTCCAAGGACATTTCCCTACGAGCAGTACTTC

v_call: TRBV6-2/TRBV6-3
d_call: .
j_call: TRBJ1-2
clone_size: .
cdr3_aa: CASSSIRANGRVYGYTF
cdr3_nt: TGTGCCAGCAGTTCAATTCGGGCAAACGGCAGGGTCTATGGCTACACCTTC

v_call: TRBV20-1
d_call: TRBD1
j_call: TRBJ2-7
clone_size: .
cdr3_aa: CSASFRDGGTGSYEQYF
cdr3_nt: TGCAGTGCCAGTTTCCGAGACGGCGGGACAGGGTCCTACGAGCAGTACTTC

v_call: TRBV18
d_call: TRBD1
j_call: TRBJ1-5
clone_size: .
cdr3_aa: CASSPDRGPNQPQHF
cdr3_nt: TGTGCCAGCTCACCAGACAGGGGGCCAAATCAGCCCCAGCATTTT

v_call: TRBV9
d_call: TRBD2
j_call: TRBJ2-7
clone_size: .
cdr3_aa: CASGRGLAGGEQYF
cdr3_nt: TGTGCCAGCGGCCGGGGACTAGCGGGAGGCGAGCAGTACTTC

v_call: TRBV27
d_call: .
j_call: TRBJ2-3
clone_size: once
cdr3_aa: CASSFTGSDTQYF
cdr3_nt: TGTGCCAGCAGTTTTACGGGCTCAGATACGCAGTATTTT

v_call: TRBV7-2
d_call: .
j_call: TRBJ2-3
clone_size: .
cdr3_aa: CASSYGNTDTQYF
cdr3_nt: TGTGCCAGCAGCTACGGGAACACAGATACGCAGTATTTT

v_call: TRBV29-1
d_call: .
j_call: TRBJ2-5
clone_size: .
cdr3_aa: CSVLGPGETQYF
cdr3_nt: TGCAGCGTTCTGGGACCGGGAGAGACCCAGTACTTC

v_call: TRBV5-1
d_call: .
j_call: TRBJ1-2
clone_size: .
cdr3_aa: CASSTDTYYGYTF
cdr3_nt: TGCGCCAGCAGCACGGACACTTACTATGGCTACACCTTC

v_call: TRBV27
d_call: TRBD1
j_call: TRBJ2-5
clone_size: .
cdr3_aa: CATSPGTGGRETQYF
cdr3_nt: TGTGCCACCTCGCCCGGGACAGGGGGCAGAGAGACCCAGTACTTC

v_call: TRBV29-1
d_call: TRBD1
j_call: TRBJ2-5
clone_size: .
cdr3_aa: CSVGAGGQETQYF
cdr3_nt: TGCAGCGTGGGGGCAGGGGGCCAAGAGACCCAGTACTTC

v_call: TRBV3-1/TRBV3-2
d_call: .
j_call: TRBJ2-2
clone_size: .
cdr3_aa: CASSQVAREYDTGELFF
cdr3_nt: TGTGCCAGCAGCCAAGTTGCCAGGGAGTACGACACCGGGGAGCTGTTTTTT

v_call: TRBV10-3
d_call: .
j_call: TRBJ2-5
clone_size: .
cdr3_aa: CAISETGKETQYF
cdr3_nt: TGTGCCATCAGTGAGACAGGGAAAGAGACCCAGTACTTC

v_call: TRBV27
d_call: .
j_call: TRBJ2-1
clone_size: .
cdr3_aa: CASSLGPYPNEQFF
cdr3_nt: TGTGCCAGCAGTTTGGGTCCGTACCCGAATGAGCAGTTCTTC

v_call: TRBV18
d_call: .
j_call: TRBJ1-5
clone_size: once
cdr3_aa: CASSPSGEPQHF
cdr3_nt: TGTGCCAGCTCACCTTCGGGGGAGCCCCAGCATTTT

v_call: TRBV6-2/TRBV6-3
d_call: TRBD1
j_call: TRBJ2-7
clone_size: few
cdr3_aa: CASSYHPPGGDEQYF
cdr3_nt: TGTGCCAGCAGTTACCATCCCCCAGGGGGCGACGAGCAGTACTTC

v_call: TRBV27
d_call: .
j_call: TRBJ2-7
clone_size: .
cdr3_aa: CASSFSGGNKGYEQYF
cdr3_nt: TGTGCCAGCAGTTTTTCGGGCGGTAACAAGGGCTACGAGCAGTACTTC

v_call: TRBV6-5
d_call: TRBD2
j_call: TRBJ2-1
clone_size: .
cdr3_aa: CASSFPAGGGPHEQFF
cdr3_nt: TGTGCCAGCAGTTTTCCTGCGGGGGGCGGGCCTCATGAGCAGTTCTTC

v_call: TRBV7-9
d_call: TRBD1
j_call: TRBJ1-2
clone_size: once
cdr3_aa: CASSRLTGTNYGYTF
cdr3_nt: TGTGCCAGCAGCAGATTGACAGGGACCAACTATGGCTACACCTTC

v_call: TRBV6-5
d_call: TRBD1
j_call: TRBJ1-2
clone_size: .
cdr3_aa: CASSSGQGRNYGYTF
cdr3_nt: TGTGCCAGCAGTTCCGGACAGGGAAGAAACTATGGCTACACCTTC

v_call: TRBV19
d_call: .
j_call: TRBJ1-4
clone_size: once
cdr3_aa: CASSISQGTNEKLFF
cdr3_nt: TGTGCCAGTAGTATATCCCAGGGGACTAATGAAAAACTGTTTTTT

v_call: TRBV15
d_call: .
j_call: TRBJ1-2
clone_size: once
cdr3_aa: CATSREQGINYGYTF
cdr3_nt: TGTGCCACCAGCAGAGAGCAGGGGATTAACTATGGCTACACCTTC